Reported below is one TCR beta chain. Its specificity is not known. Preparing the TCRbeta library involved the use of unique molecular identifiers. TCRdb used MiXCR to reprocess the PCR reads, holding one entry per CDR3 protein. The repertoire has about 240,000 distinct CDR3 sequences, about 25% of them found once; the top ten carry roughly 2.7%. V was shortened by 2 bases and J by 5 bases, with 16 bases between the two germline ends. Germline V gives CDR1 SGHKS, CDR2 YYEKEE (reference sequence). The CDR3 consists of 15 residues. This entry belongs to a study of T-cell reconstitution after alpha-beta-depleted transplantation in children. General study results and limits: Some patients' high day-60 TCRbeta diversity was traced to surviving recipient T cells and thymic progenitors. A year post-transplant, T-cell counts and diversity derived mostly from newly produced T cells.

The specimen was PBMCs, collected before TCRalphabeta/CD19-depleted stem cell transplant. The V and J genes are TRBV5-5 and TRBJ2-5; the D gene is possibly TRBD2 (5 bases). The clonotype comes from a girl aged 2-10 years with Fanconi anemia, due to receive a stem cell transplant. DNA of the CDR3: TGTGCCAGCAGCTTACTAGGGCCCCCGAGGGAGACCCAGTACTTC. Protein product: CASSLLGPPRETQYF.